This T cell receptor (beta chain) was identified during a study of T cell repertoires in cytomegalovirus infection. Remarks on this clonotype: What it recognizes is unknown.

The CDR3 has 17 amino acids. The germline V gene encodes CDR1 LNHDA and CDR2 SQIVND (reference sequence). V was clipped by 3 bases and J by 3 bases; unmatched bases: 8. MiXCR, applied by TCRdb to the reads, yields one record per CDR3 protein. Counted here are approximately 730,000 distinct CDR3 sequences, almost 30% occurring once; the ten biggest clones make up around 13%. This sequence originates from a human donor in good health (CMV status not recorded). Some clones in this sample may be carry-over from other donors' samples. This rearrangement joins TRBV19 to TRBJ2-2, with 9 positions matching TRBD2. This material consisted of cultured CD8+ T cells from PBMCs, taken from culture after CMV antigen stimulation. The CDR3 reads CASSILGGGAYTGELFF. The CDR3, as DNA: TGTGCCAGTAGTATCCTTGGCGGGGGGGCCTACACCGGGGAGCTGTTTTTT.